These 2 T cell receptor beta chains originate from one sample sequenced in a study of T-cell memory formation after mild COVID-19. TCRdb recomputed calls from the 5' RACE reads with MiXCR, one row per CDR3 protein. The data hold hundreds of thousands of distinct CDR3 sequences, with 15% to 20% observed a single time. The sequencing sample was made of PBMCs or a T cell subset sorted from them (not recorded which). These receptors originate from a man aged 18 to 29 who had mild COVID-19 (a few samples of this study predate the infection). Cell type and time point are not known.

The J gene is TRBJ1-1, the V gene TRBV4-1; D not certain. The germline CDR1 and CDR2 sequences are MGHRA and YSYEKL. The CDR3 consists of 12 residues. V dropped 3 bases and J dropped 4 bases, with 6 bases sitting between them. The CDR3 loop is CASSHVSTEAFF. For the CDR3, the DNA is TGCGCCAGCAGCCACGTTTCCACTGAAGCTTTCTTT.

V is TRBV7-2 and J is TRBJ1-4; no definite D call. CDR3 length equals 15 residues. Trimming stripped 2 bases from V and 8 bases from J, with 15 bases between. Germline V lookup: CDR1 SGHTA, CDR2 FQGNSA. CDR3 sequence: CASSLIGLWNEKLFF. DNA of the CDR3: TGTGCCAGCAGCTTAATTGGGTTGTGGAACGAAAAACTGTTTTTT.